Listed below are T cell receptor beta chains from one sample, sequenced in a study of cytomegalovirus exposure and HLA in healthy donors. Some clones are missing from TCRdb's copy, which holds only in-frame ones; the method was immunoSEQ multiplex PCR. The sample records approximately 220,000 clones, 75% to 90% being singletons. The sample comprised PBMCs. These TCRs come from a young woman in good health and CMV-seropositive. Each CDR3 is given with its conserved first and last residue. Each record gives: clone size, D gene, V gene, J gene, CDR3 DNA, CDR3 protein. The D gene is left open where the match is weak. Clone size is not always given. Where it is, it says once, few, many or a class for expanded clones.

clone size: NA
D gene: NA
V gene: TRBV5-4
J gene: TRBJ1-1
CDR3 DNA: TGTGCCAGCAGCCCCAATTACTACACTGAAGCTTTCTTT
CDR3 protein: CASSPNYYTEAFF

clone size: NA
D gene: NA
V gene: TRBV6-5
J gene: TRBJ1-1
CDR3 DNA: TGTGCCAGCAGTTACGGGCGCGAGGCGAACACTGAAGCTTTCTTT
CDR3 protein: CASSYGREANTEAFF

clone size: NA
D gene: TRBD2
V gene: TRBV14
J gene: TRBJ2-3
CDR3 DNA: TGTGCCAGCAGCCAATTTCGGGCAGGGCTAGCGGGGACAGATACGCAGTATTTT
CDR3 protein: CASSQFRAGLAGTDTQYF

clone size: once
D gene: TRBD2
V gene: TRBV6-4
J gene: TRBJ2-1
CDR3 DNA: TGTGCCAGCAGTGACTCAGCGGGAGCTGGCGATGAGCAGTTCTTC
CDR3 protein: CASSDSAGAGDEQFF

clone size: NA
D gene: TRBD1
V gene: TRBV6-1
J gene: TRBJ1-2
CDR3 DNA: TGTGCCAGCAGTTGGACAGGGGCCGATGGCTACACCTTC
CDR3 protein: CASSWTGADGYTF

clone size: NA
D gene: NA
V gene: TRBV7-4
J gene: TRBJ1-1
CDR3 DNA: TGTGCCAGCAGCACCGACACGAACACTGAAGCTTTCTTT
CDR3 protein: CASSTDTNTEAFF

clone size: NA
D gene: NA
V gene: TRBV6-5
J gene: TRBJ2-4
CDR3 DNA: TGTGCCAGCAGTTATCGCGAAGTTCAGTACTTC
CDR3 protein: CASSYREVQYF

clone size: NA
D gene: TRBD1
V gene: TRBV27
J gene: TRBJ1-2
CDR3 DNA: TGTGCCAGCAGTCTGGGACAGGCTAACTATGGCTACACCTTC
CDR3 protein: CASSLGQANYGYTF

clone size: many
D gene: TRBD2
V gene: TRBV6-4
J gene: TRBJ2-3
CDR3 DNA: TGTGCCAGCAGTGGGACTAGCGGGACGGGAGATACGCAGTATTTT
CDR3 protein: CASSGTSGTGDTQYF

clone size: once
D gene: TRBD2
V gene: TRBV29-1
J gene: TRBJ2-5
CDR3 DNA: TGCAGCGTTGGCCTGACTAGCGGGCATGGGGGGACCCAGTACTTC
CDR3 protein: CSVGLTSGHGGTQYF

clone size: NA
D gene: NA
V gene: TRBV29-1
J gene: TRBJ1-1
CDR3 DNA: TGCAGCGTTGTTAGTCCAGGCAGGGGACGGAACACTGAAGCTTTCTTT
CDR3 protein: CSVVSPGRGRNTEAFF

clone size: NA
D gene: NA
V gene: TRBV10-3
J gene: TRBJ1-2
CDR3 DNA: TGTGCCATCAGTGATGGACTCCCGCTGGGCCGCTATGGCTACACCTTC
CDR3 protein: CAISDGLPLGRYGYTF

clone size: once
D gene: NA
V gene: TRBV28
J gene: TRBJ1-2
CDR3 DNA: TGTGCCAGCAGTTCAACCCCAGACACCAATGGCTACACCTTC
CDR3 protein: CASSSTPDTNGYTF

clone size: NA
D gene: TRBD2
V gene: TRBV6-5
J gene: TRBJ2-1
CDR3 DNA: TGTGCCAGCAGGATTAGACTAGCAGCCTACAATGAGCAGTTCTTC
CDR3 protein: CASRIRLAAYNEQFF

clone size: NA
D gene: TRBD2
V gene: TRBV29-1
J gene: TRBJ2-5
CDR3 DNA: TGCAGCGTTCTGGGACTAGCGGGAGGTGAGACCCAGTACTTC
CDR3 protein: CSVLGLAGGETQYF

clone size: NA
D gene: NA
V gene: TRBV13
J gene: TRBJ1-2
CDR3 DNA: TGTGCCAGCAGCTTAGCTGGCAGCGTTAACTATGGCTACACCTTC
CDR3 protein: CASSLAGSVNYGYTF

clone size: NA
D gene: TRBD1
V gene: TRBV29-1
J gene: TRBJ2-2
CDR3 DNA: TGCAGCGTTGAAAGACAGGGCGACACCGGGGAGCTGTTTTTT
CDR3 protein: CSVERQGDTGELFF

clone size: once
D gene: NA
V gene: TRBV9
J gene: TRBJ2-2
CDR3 DNA: TGTGCCAGCGGGGGTGGCACCGGGGAGCTGTTTTTT
CDR3 protein: CASGGGTGELFF

clone size: NA
D gene: NA
V gene: TRBV7-8
J gene: TRBJ2-7
CDR3 DNA: TGTGCCAGCGGCCTGGGACCATCACGGGGGGCCGGCTACGAGCAGTACTTC
CDR3 protein: CASGLGPSRGAGYEQYF

clone size: NA
D gene: NA
V gene: TRBV28
J gene: TRBJ1-4
CDR3 DNA: TGTGCCAGCAGCAGCTATAGGCGTTCGGGGAATGAAAAACTGTTTTTT
CDR3 protein: CASSSYRRSGNEKLFF

clone size: NA
D gene: NA
V gene: TRBV6-5
J gene: TRBJ1-1
CDR3 DNA: TGTGCCAGCAGGGGGCCGGACACTGAAGCTTTCTTT
CDR3 protein: CASRGPDTEAFF

clone size: NA
D gene: NA
V gene: TRBV28
J gene: TRBJ2-7
CDR3 DNA: TGTGCCAGCCGACGACAGAGCTCCTACGAGCAGTACTTC
CDR3 protein: CASRRQSSYEQYF

clone size: NA
D gene: NA
V gene: TRBV25-1
J gene: TRBJ2-7
CDR3 DNA: TGTGCCAGCAGTCCGGAGGGGTCCCCTGGGAATTACGAGCAGTACTTC
CDR3 protein: CASSPEGSPGNYEQYF

clone size: NA
D gene: NA
V gene: TRBV4-3
J gene: TRBJ2-2
CDR3 DNA: TGCGCCAGCAGCCAAGGGAACCAGAACACCGGGGAGCTGTTTTTT
CDR3 protein: CASSQGNQNTGELFF

clone size: NA
D gene: NA
V gene: TRBV6-5
J gene: TRBJ2-7
CDR3 DNA: TGTGCCAGCAGTTACTCTAAGGTGGGGAAGGACGAGCAGTACTTC
CDR3 protein: CASSYSKVGKDEQYF

clone size: NA
D gene: NA
V gene: TRBV28
J gene: TRBJ1-2
CDR3 DNA: TGTGCCAGAGGCAACAGTATAACTACCCTCTATGGCTACACCTTC
CDR3 protein: CARGNSITTLYGYTF

clone size: NA
D gene: NA
V gene: TRBV7-6
J gene: TRBJ2-6
CDR3 DNA: TGTGCCAGCAGCGCGGGCCACGGGGCCAACGTCCTGACTTTC
CDR3 protein: CASSAGHGANVLTF

clone size: NA
D gene: NA
V gene: TRBV5-4
J gene: TRBJ2-7
CDR3 DNA: TGTGCCAGCAGCTTGAGTGCCGAGATGGCCTACGAGCAGTACTTC
CDR3 protein: CASSLSAEMAYEQYF

clone size: NA
D gene: NA
V gene: TRBV7-9
J gene: TRBJ1-2
CDR3 DNA: TGTGCCAGCAGCTTAGTTGGCCAGTTAGGTGCTAACTATGGCTACACCTTC
CDR3 protein: CASSLVGQLGANYGYTF

clone size: NA
D gene: NA
V gene: TRBV7-9
J gene: TRBJ1-5
CDR3 DNA: TGTGCCAGCATGCATGGTTCAGGCAATCAGCCCCAGCATTTT
CDR3 protein: CASMHGSGNQPQHF

clone size: NA
D gene: NA
V gene: TRBV6-5
J gene: TRBJ1-1
CDR3 DNA: TGTGCCGCAATGGGGGGCGCGTACACTGAAGCTTTCTTT
CDR3 protein: CAAMGGAYTEAFF

clone size: NA
D gene: NA
V gene: TRBV15
J gene: TRBJ2-3
CDR3 DNA: TGTGCCACCAGCTCCCGGATAGCGGAGCTGAACACAGATACGCAGTATTTT
CDR3 protein: CATSSRIAELNTDTQYF

clone size: NA
D gene: NA
V gene: TRBV5-1
J gene: TRBJ2-1
CDR3 DNA: TGCGCCAGCAGCTTGGTGAATGGTGAGCAGTTCTTC
CDR3 protein: CASSLVNGEQFF

clone size: NA
D gene: NA
V gene: TRBV30
J gene: TRBJ1-2
CDR3 DNA: TGTGCCTGGGCCAAAGAGCCCCCGAGAGATGGCTACACCTTC
CDR3 protein: CAWAKEPPRDGYTF

clone size: NA
D gene: TRBD1
V gene: TRBV28
J gene: TRBJ2-7
CDR3 DNA: TGTGCCAGCACAGGGACAGGGCACTCCTACGAGCAGTACTTC
CDR3 protein: CASTGTGHSYEQYF

clone size: NA
D gene: NA
V gene: TRBV15
J gene: TRBJ1-3
CDR3 DNA: TGTGCCACCAGCAGAGAAAGGGGGGCCACTGGAAACACCATATATTTT
CDR3 protein: CATSRERGATGNTIYF